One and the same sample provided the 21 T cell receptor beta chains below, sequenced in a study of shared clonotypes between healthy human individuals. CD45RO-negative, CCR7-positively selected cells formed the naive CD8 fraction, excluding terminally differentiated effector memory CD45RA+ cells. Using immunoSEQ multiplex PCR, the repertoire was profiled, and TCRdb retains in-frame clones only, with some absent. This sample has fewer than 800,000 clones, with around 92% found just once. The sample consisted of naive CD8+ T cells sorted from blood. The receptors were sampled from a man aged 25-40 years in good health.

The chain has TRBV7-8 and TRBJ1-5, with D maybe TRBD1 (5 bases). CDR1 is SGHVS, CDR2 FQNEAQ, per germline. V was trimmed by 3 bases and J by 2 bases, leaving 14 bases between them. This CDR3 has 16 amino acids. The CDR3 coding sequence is TGTGCCAGCAGCTTTTGGAGGGACCCAGGCAATCAGCCCCAGCATTTT. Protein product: CASSFWRDPGNQPQHF.

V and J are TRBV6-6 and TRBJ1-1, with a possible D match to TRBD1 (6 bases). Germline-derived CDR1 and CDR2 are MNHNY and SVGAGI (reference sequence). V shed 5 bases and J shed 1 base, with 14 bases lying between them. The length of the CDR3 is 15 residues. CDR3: CASSTSWTENTEAFF. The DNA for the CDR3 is TGTGCCAGCAGTACCTCATGGACAGAGAACACTGAAGCTTTCTTT.

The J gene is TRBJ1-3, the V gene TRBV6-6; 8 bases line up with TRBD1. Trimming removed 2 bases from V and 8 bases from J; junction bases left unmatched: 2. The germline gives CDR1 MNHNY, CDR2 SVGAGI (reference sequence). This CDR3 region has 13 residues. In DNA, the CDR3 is TGTGCCAGCAGTTACGACAGGGGTGACACCATATATTTT. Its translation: CASSYDRGDTIYF.

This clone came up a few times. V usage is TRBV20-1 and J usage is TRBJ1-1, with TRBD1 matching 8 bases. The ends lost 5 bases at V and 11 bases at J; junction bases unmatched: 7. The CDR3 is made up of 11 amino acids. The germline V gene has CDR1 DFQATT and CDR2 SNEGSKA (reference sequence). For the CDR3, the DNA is TGCAGTGCTCTTGGACAGGGCGAGGCTTTCTTT. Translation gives CSALGQGEAFF.

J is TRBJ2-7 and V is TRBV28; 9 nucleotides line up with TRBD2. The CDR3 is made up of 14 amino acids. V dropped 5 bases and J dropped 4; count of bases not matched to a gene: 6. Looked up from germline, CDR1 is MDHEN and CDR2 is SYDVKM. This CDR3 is CASSGRLADYEQYF. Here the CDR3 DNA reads TGTGCCAGCAGTGGACGACTAGCGGATTACGAGCAGTACTTC.

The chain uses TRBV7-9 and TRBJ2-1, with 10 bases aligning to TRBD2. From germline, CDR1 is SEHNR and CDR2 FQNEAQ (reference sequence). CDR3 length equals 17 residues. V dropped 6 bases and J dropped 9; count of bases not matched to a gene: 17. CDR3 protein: CASRSGTSAKFSAEQFF. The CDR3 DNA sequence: TGTGCCAGCAGGTCCGGGACTAGCGCCAAATTCTCAGCTGAGCAGTTCTTC.

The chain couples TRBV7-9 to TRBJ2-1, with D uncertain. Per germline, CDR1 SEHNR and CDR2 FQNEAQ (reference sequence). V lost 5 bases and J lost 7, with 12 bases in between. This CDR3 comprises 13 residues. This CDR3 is CASSALLGNEQFF. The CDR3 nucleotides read TGTGCCAGCAGCGCCCTCTTGGGGAATGAGCAGTTCTTC.

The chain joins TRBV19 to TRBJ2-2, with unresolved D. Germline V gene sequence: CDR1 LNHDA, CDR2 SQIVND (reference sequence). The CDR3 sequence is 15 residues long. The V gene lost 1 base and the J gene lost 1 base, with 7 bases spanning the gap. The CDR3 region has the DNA TGTGCCAGTAGTATAGGAGGCGGGAACACCGGGGAGCTGTTTTTT. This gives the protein CASSIGGGNTGELFF.

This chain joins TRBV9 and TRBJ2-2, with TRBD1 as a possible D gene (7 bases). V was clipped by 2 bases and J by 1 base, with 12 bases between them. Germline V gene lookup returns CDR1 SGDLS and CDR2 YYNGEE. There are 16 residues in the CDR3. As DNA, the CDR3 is TGTGCCAGCAGCGTCCGCGGGACAGAGAACACCGGGGAGCTGTTTTTT. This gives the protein CASSVRGTENTGELFF.

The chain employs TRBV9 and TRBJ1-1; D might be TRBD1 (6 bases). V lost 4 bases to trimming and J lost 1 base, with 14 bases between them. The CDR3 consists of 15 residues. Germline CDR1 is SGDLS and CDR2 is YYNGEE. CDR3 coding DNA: TGTGCCAGCAGCCCAGTAGGGGGACAGAACACTGAAGCTTTCTTT. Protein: CASSPVGGQNTEAFF.

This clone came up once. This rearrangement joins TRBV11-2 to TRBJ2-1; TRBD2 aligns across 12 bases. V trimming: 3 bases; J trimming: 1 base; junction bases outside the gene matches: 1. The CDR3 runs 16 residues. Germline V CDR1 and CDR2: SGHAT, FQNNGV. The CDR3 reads CASSLTSGSSYNEQFF. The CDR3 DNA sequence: TGTGCCAGCAGCTTGACTAGCGGGAGTTCCTACAATGAGCAGTTCTTC.

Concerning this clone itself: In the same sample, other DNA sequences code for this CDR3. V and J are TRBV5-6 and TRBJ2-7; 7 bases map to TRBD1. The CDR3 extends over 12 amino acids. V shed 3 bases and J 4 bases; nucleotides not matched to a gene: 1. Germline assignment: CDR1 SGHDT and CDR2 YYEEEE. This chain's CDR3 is CASSWDSYEQYF. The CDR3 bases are TGTGCCAGCAGCTGGGACAGTTACGAGCAGTACTTC.

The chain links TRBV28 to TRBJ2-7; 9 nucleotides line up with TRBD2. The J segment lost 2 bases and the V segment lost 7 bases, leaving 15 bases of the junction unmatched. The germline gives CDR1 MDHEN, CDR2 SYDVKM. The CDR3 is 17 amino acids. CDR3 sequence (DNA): TGTGCCAGCACCCAGGTGGGCGGGAGGGGTGAGACCTACGAGCAGTACTTC. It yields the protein CASTQVGGRGETYEQYF.

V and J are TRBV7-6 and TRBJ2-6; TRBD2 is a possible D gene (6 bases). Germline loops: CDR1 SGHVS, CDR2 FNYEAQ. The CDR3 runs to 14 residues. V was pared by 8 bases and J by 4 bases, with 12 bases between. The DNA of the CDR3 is TGTGCCAGCTTAGGAGGGACGGGGGCCAACGTCCTGACTTTC. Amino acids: CASLGGTGANVLTF.

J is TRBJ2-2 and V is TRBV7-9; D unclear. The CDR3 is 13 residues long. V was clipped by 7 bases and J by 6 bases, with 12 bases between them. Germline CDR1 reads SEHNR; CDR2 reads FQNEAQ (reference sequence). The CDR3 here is CASTLDRAGELFF. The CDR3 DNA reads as TGTGCCAGCACCCTGGACCGCGCCGGGGAGCTGTTTTTT.

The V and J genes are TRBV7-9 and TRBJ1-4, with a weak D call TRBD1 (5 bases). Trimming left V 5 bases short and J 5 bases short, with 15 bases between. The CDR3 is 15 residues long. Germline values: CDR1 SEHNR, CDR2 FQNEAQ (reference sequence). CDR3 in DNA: TGTGCCAGCAGCGCCCCGGGACGCGGGAATGAAAAACTGTTTTTT. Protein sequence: CASSAPGRGNEKLFF.

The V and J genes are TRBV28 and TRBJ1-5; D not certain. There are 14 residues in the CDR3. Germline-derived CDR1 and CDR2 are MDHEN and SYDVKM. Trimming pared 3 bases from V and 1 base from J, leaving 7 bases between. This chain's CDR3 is CASSFSRSNQPQHF. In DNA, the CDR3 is TGTGCCAGCAGTTTTTCCAGGAGCAATCAGCCCCAGCATTTT.

The chain's CDR3 is CASSAPGGIPTGTDTQYF. CDR3 coding DNA: TGTGCCAGCAGCGCTCCGGGGGGCATTCCCACTGGCACAGATACGCAGTATTTT. The gene calls are TRBV9 and TRBJ2-3; D possibly corresponds to TRBD2 (7 bases). The CDR3 consists of 18 residues. Per the germline V gene, CDR1 is SGDLS and CDR2 is YYNGEE. V was trimmed by 3 bases and J by 1 base, leaving 21 bases between them.

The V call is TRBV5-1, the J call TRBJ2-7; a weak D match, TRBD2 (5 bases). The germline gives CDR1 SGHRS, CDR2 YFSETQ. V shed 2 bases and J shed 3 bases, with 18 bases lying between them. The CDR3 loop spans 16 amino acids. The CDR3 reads CASSLGSSGKNYEQYF. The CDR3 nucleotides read TGCGCCAGCAGCTTAGGTTCTTCGGGAAAAAACTACGAGCAGTACTTC. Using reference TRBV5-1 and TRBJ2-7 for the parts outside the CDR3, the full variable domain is KAGVTQTPRYLIKTRGQQVTLSCSPISGHRSVSWYQQTPGQGLQFLFEYFSETQRNKGNFPGRFSGRQFSNSRSEMNVSTLELGDSALYLCASSLGSSGKNYEQYFGPGTRLTVT.

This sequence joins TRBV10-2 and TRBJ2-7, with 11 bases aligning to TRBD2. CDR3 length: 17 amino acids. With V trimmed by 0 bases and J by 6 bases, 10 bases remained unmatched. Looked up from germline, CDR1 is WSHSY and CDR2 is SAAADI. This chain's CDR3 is CASSESPSRLAGGEQYF. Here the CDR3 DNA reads TGCGCCAGCAGTGAGTCGCCCTCCAGGCTAGCGGGAGGCGAGCAGTACTTC.

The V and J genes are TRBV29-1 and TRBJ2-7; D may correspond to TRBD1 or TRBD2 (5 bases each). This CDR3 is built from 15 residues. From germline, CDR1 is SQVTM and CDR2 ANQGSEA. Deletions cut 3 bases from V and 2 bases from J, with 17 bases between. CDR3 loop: CSVEGQSGRPYEQYF. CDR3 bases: TGCAGCGTTGAGGGGCAGTCGGGGCGTCCCTACGAGCAGTACTTC.